Shown below are 10 T cell receptor beta chains from a single sample sequenced in a study of shared clonotypes between healthy human individuals. Sequencing used immunoSEQ multiplex PCR; TCRdb keeps in-frame clones, though not all of them. The sample has more than 1,200,000 clones, 98% seen once; the top ten hold around 0.33%. Sequencing was done on a sample of naive CD4+ T cells sorted from blood. Subset given: CD45RA+ positively selected. These receptors came from a man aged 25-45 years in good health.

Here the CDR3 reads CASSDPTPEGDEQYF. CDR3 coding DNA: TGTGCCAGCAGTGACCCTACACCGGAAGGTGACGAGCAGTACTTC. The genes are TRBV6-4 and TRBJ2-7; D unclear. CDR1 is MRHNA and CDR2 is SNTAGT in the germline V gene. Deletions cut 2 bases from V and 5 bases from J, with 16 bases between. This CDR3 spans 15 amino acids.

The CDR3 sequence: CASSPPYSSEQYF. CDR3 coding DNA: TGTGCCAGCAGTCCCCCCTACAGTAGTGAGCAGTACTTC. The rearrangement uses TRBV28 and TRBJ2-7, with D hard to call. The CDR3 is 13 amino acids. Germline CDR1 and CDR2: MDHEN and SYDVKM. V was clipped by 5 bases and J by 7 bases, with 15 bases between them.

This clone was seen a few times. The genes are TRBV28 and TRBJ2-7, with D perhaps matching TRBD1 or TRBD2 (5 bases each). V was cut by 7 bases and J by 0 bases, with 16 bases left in between. In germline, CDR1 is MDHEN, CDR2 SYDVKM. This CDR3 comprises 15 residues. In DNA, the CDR3 is TGTGCCAGCACCACCCGGGACCTCTCCTCCTACGAGCAGTACTTC. Translating it yields CASTTRDLSSYEQYF. The full variable domain, its missing parts supplied by reference TRBV28 and TRBJ2-7, is DVKVTQSSRYLVKRTGEKVFLECVQDMDHENMFWYRQDPGLGLRLIYFSYDVKMKEKGDIPEGYSVSREKKERFSLILESASTNQTSMYLCASTTRDLSSYEQYFGPGTRLTVT.

The chain joins TRBV5-1 to TRBJ2-5; TRBD2 matches 8 bases. CDR1 SGHRS and CDR2 YFSETQ come from the germline V gene. The CDR3 has 13 residues. The V and J ends lost 9 bases and 2 bases, in that order; junction bases with no gene match: 6. The CDR3 DNA is TGCGCCACCAGAGCGGGAGTACAAGAGACCCAGTACTTC. Protein: CATRAGVQETQYF. Looking up the rest from reference TRBV5-1 and TRBJ2-5 gives the full variable domain: KAGVTQTPRYLIKTRGQQVTLSCSPISGHRSVSWYQQTPGQGLQFLFEYFSETQRNKGNFPGRFSGRQFSNSRSEMNVSTLELGDSALYLCATRAGVQETQYFGPGTRLLVL.

The genes are TRBV29-1 and TRBJ2-5, with no clear D. Germline V CDR1 and CDR2: SQVTM, ANQGSEA. Trimming took 7 bases from V and 1 from J, leaving 13 bases between them. The CDR3 is made up of 13 amino acids. Written as DNA, the CDR3 is TGCAGCGCCCCGAAGGGCAGCCAAGAGACCCAGTACTTC. Translating gives CSAPKGSQETQYF.

CDR3 nucleotide sequence: TGTGCCAGCAGCCCCAGATCAGCCTACGAGCAGTACTTC. Residues: CASSPRSAYEQYF. The chain joins TRBV4-2 to TRBJ2-7; D gene unclear. V shed 4 bases and J shed 2 bases, with 9 bases lying between them. CDR1 and CDR2 from the germline V gene are LGHNA and YNFKEQ. The CDR3 loop spans 13 amino acids.

Notes on this clone: The sample holds other DNA sequences that translate to the same CDR3. The chain employs TRBV20-1 and TRBJ2-1; D unclear. The germline gives CDR1 DFQATT, CDR2 SNEGSKA (reference sequence). V was cut by 3 bases and J by 8 bases, with 8 bases left in between. The CDR3 covers 11 residues. The CDR3 nucleotides are TGCAGTGCTAGGTTGATTGATGAGCAGTTCTTC. Protein: CSARLIDEQFF.

The CDR3 reads CASSSQGGDYEQYF. DNA for the CDR3: TGTGCCAGCAGCTCCCAAGGGGGTGACTACGAGCAGTACTTC. The chain employs TRBV5-5 and TRBJ2-7; possible D gene TRBD1, 6 bases. The germline gives CDR1 SGHKS, CDR2 YYEKEE (reference sequence). The germline V and J ends were trimmed by 3 bases and 3 bases, with 13 bases remaining between them. CDR3 length equals 14 residues.

The chain couples TRBV19 to TRBJ1-1; D is unresolved. Per germline, CDR1 LNHDA and CDR2 SQIVND (reference sequence). Trimming cost V 4 bases and J 5 bases, with 8 bases left between them. CDR3 size: 12 residues. CDR3 region: CASSSLGTEAFF. In DNA form, the CDR3 reads TGTGCCAGTAGTAGTCTAGGGACTGAAGCTTTCTTT.

DNA for the CDR3: TGTGCCAGCAGTTCCACGGGTCATCAGTTCTTC. This translates into CASSSTGHQFF. The J gene is TRBJ2-1, the V gene TRBV27, with D unclear. Germline CDR1 MNHEY, CDR2 SMNVEV (reference sequence). The V gene lost 4 bases and the J gene lost 13 bases, with 11 bases spanning the gap. The CDR3 contains 11 residues.